These 18 T cell receptor beta chains originate from one sample sequenced in a study of blood T cell repertoires in COVID-19. This table comes from immunoSEQ multiplex PCR, and its TCRdb copy is limited to in-frame clones, with some not included. The sample gives fewer than 400,000 clones, roughly 90% of which show up once; less than 2% is in the top ten. The sequencing input was PBMCs or T cells enriched from blood (not recorded which). The receptor source for this set is a woman in her twenties or thirties who had recovered from COVID-19.

This chain joins TRBV6-5 and TRBJ1-2; TRBD1 is a possible D gene (5 bases). The CDR3 is 12 amino acids. V lost 6 bases and J lost 7, with 12 bases in between. Germline loops: CDR1 MNHEY, CDR2 SVGAGI. The CDR3 nucleotides read TGTGCCAGCAGCCTCTTGGGGGGTGGCTACACCTTC. It codes for CASSLLGGGYTF.

This clone has just one count. This chain connects TRBV7-3 to TRBJ2-3; TRBD2 matches at 12 bases. V gave up 5 bases and J gave up 4 bases; unmatched junction bases: 4. CDR3 size: 15 residues. Germline V gene data show CDR1 as SGHTA and CDR2 as FQGTGA. CDR3 residues: CASSPSGGASDTQYF. CDR3 DNA sequence: TGTGCCAGCAGCCCTAGCGGGGGGGCGTCAGATACGCAGTATTTT.

This chain joins TRBV29-1 and TRBJ1-2; 8 nucleotides align to TRBD1. Looked up from germline, CDR1 is SQVTM and CDR2 is ANQGSEA. The length of the CDR3 is 13 residues. V shed 4 bases, J shed 5 bases, and the junction held 6 bases outside the gene matches. This chain's CDR3 is CSVGTGTGYGYTF. The CDR3 DNA reads as TGCAGCGTTGGCACCGGGACAGGATATGGCTACACCTTC. Together with reference TRBV29-1 and TRBJ1-2, the CDR3 gives the full variable domain: SAVISQKPSRDICQRGTSLTIQCQVDSQVTMMFWYRQQPGQSLTLIATANQGSEATYESGFVIDKFPISRPNLTFSTLTVSNMSPEDSSIYLCSVGTGTGYGYTFGSGTRLTVV.

The chain couples TRBV19 to TRBJ2-2, with 12 positions matching TRBD2. CDR1 is LNHDA and CDR2 is SQIVND in the germline V gene (reference sequence). V shed 2 bases and J 4 bases; nucleotides not matched to a gene: 2. The CDR3 spans 16 residues. CDR3 loop: CASSILAGGPTGELFF. In DNA, the CDR3 is TGTGCCAGTAGTATACTAGCGGGAGGGCCCACCGGGGAGCTGTTTTTT. Complete variable domain (other parts from reference TRBV19 and TRBJ2-2): DGGITQSPKYLFRKEGQNVTLSCEQNLNHDAMYWYRQDPGQGLRLIYYSQIVNDFQKGDIAEGYSVSREKKESFPLTVTSAQKNPTAFYLCASSILAGGPTGELFFGEGSRLTVL.

A word on this clone: An end of the junction does not agree with germline; a read error may underlie this. The chain uses TRBV12-5 and TRBJ2-5; D possibly corresponds to TRBD2 (5 bases). The CDR3 is made up of 17 amino acids. Germline V gene sequence: CDR1 LGHNT, CDR2 FRNRAP. The CDR3 DNA sequence: TGTGCTAGTGCTTTGCGGCTAGCCGGGATCCTGCAAGAGACCCAGTACTTC. Translating gives CASALRLAGILQETQYF.

This rearrangement joins TRBV4-1 to TRBJ2-3; possibly TRBD2 for D (6 bases). This CDR3 spans 17 amino acids. V was shortened by 2 bases and J by 2 bases, with 17 bases between the two germline ends. Germline CDR1 and CDR2: MGHRA and YSYEKL. CDR3 nucleotide sequence: TGCGCCAGCAGCCAATACCATCCGGGACTTCTCACAGATACGCAGTATTTT. This sequence encodes CASSQYHPGLLTDTQYF.

The genes are TRBV28 and TRBJ1-1; D is uncertain. The V and J ends lost 2 bases and 9 bases respectively, with 10 bases between them. The CDR3 has 12 amino acids. Germline V gives CDR1 MDHEN, CDR2 SYDVKM. CDR3 loop: CASSLVRAQAFF. DNA for the CDR3: TGTGCCAGCAGTTTAGTGAGAGCCCAAGCTTTCTTT.

The chain combines TRBV7-9 with TRBJ2-7; weak D call: TRBD1 (6 bases). The V gene lost 4 bases and the J gene lost 4 bases, with 20 bases spanning the gap. This CDR3 region has 16 residues. Germline lookup yields CDR1 SEHNR and CDR2 FQNEAQ (reference sequence). CDR3 sequence (DNA): TGTGCCAGCAGCTCGTTAGGGGGACCGCGTCCTTACGAGCAGTACTTC. Protein sequence: CASSSLGGPRPYEQYF. The full variable domain, its missing parts supplied by reference TRBV7-9 and TRBJ2-7, is DTGVSQNPRHKITKRGQNVTFRCDPISEHNRLYWYRQTLGQGPEFLTYFQNEAQLEKSRLLSDRFSAERPKGSFSTLEIQRTEQGDSAMYLCASSSLGGPRPYEQYFGPGTRLTVT.

Regarding this clone: In the same sample, other DNA sequences code for this CDR3. This rearrangement joins TRBV5-1 to TRBJ2-1, with TRBD2 matching over 11 bases. CDR1 is SGHRS, CDR2 YFSETQ, per germline. CDR3 length equals 16 residues. Trimming removed 4 bases from V and 4 bases from J; junction bases left unmatched: 7. The CDR3 DNA reads TGCGCCAGCAGCCCTCTGACTAGCGGGGCGTACAATGAGCAGTTCTTC. It yields the protein CASSPLTSGAYNEQFF.

The chain uses TRBV7-2 and TRBJ2-3; D gene unclear. CDR1 and CDR2 from the germline V gene are SGHTA and FQGNSA. The CDR3 is made up of 15 amino acids. Trimming removed 1 base from V and 2 bases from J, with 10 bases in between. Here the CDR3 reads CASSLEALTTDTQYF. The DNA for the CDR3 is TGTGCCAGCAGCTTAGAAGCACTCACCACAGATACGCAGTATTTT.

The CDR3 loop is CASSQEGARVYGYTF. CDR3 DNA sequence: TGCGCCAGCAGCCAAGAGGGGGCCAGGGTTTATGGCTACACCTTC. The chain combines TRBV4-1 with TRBJ1-2, with a tentative D call TRBD1 (6 bases). This CDR3 is 15 amino acids long. CDR1 and CDR2 (germline): MGHRA, YSYEKL. Between the trimmed V and J ends, which lost 0 bases and 5 bases, there was a span of 13 bases.

The chain recombines TRBV18 with TRBJ1-2; 9 nucleotides match TRBD1. J gave up 6 bases and V 5 bases, and 16 bases lay outside the gene matches. The germline V gene encodes CDR1 KGHSH and CDR2 LQKENI. There are 17 residues in the CDR3. As DNA, the CDR3 is TGTGCCAGCTCAGTTATACAGGGGGCCCAATTAACTAATGGCTACACCTTC. This encodes CASSVIQGAQLTNGYTF.

The rearrangement links TRBV3-1 (or the pseudogene TRBV3-2) to TRBJ1-1; D possibly corresponds to TRBD1 (5 bases). V was cut by 0 bases and J by 2 bases, with 10 bases left in between. This CDR3 is built from 15 residues. The V gene's germline CDR1 is LGHDT and CDR2 YNNKEL (reference sequence). In DNA form, the CDR3 reads TGTGCCAGCAGCCAAGATGGGGGACTCAACACTGAAGCTTTCTTT. This codes for CASSQDGGLNTEAFF.

This clone was found a few times. The chain couples TRBV5-4 to TRBJ2-3; 14 bases align to TRBD2. The CDR3 loop spans 16 amino acids. The germline CDR1 and CDR2 sequences are SGHNT and YYREEE (reference sequence). Trimming took 4 bases from V and 2 from J; bases not matched to a gene: 3. The CDR3 nucleotides read TGTGCCAGCAGCCGGGGACTAGCGGGGGACACAGATACGCAGTATTTT. Protein: CASSRGLAGDTDTQYF.

The chain uses TRBV9 and TRBJ2-5; 8 positions match TRBD1. V was pared by 0 bases and J by 6 bases, with 7 bases of the junction left unmatched. Germline V gene sequence: CDR1 SGDLS, CDR2 YYNGEE. This CDR3 has 15 residues. Here the CDR3 reads CASSVDRGQGKTQYF. The CDR3 coding sequence is TGTGCCAGCAGCGTAGATAGAGGACAGGGAAAGACCCAGTACTTC.

This clone was counted many times. The chain joins TRBV7-6 to TRBJ1-6, with 9 positions matching TRBD1. Trimming took 4 bases from V and 10 from J; bases not matched to a gene: 8. The CDR3 has 15 residues. Germline V gives CDR1 SGHVS, CDR2 FNYEAQ. The CDR3 loop is CASSSGTGIGSPLHF. DNA for the CDR3: TGTGCCAGCAGCTCCGGGACAGGGATTGGATCACCCCTCCACTTT.

This rearrangement joins TRBV19 to TRBJ2-6, with D uncertain. Deletions cut 7 bases from V and 0 bases from J, with 7 bases between. The CDR3 length is 14 residues. Germline V gene lookup returns CDR1 LNHDA and CDR2 SQIVND (reference sequence). CDR3 nucleotides: TGTGCCAGTACGAGGAGCTCTGGGGCCAACGTCCTGACTTTC. This translates into CASTRSSGANVLTF.

This chain links TRBV4-1 with TRBJ1-5, with TRBD1 matching 7 bases. CDR3 length equals 15 residues. The germline V gene encodes CDR1 MGHRA and CDR2 YSYEKL. Trimming took 1 base from V and 3 from J; bases not matched to a gene: 3. The CDR3 here is CASSQADRVNQPQHF. CDR3 DNA: TGCGCCAGCAGCCAAGCCGACAGGGTCAATCAGCCCCAGCATTTT.